This TCR beta chain was profiled in a study of T cell responses to AZD1222 COVID-19 vaccine. Study results and caveats: A rise in Spike-specific TCR breadth and depth followed two AZD1222 doses. Of spike-specific TCRs, nearly half reportedly target regions left unmutated in variants. Females made up more of the donors, who were largely white British, and clonal diversity may have come out too low.

Sequencing was performed with immunoSEQ multiplex PCR; in TCRdb, only in-frame clones are kept and a portion is missing. The profile shows fewer than 130,000 clones, over 85% of them singletons. Pooling covered second doses at about 4 or about 12 weeks. Germline V gives CDR1 MGHRA, CDR2 YSYEKL. The V segment lost 1 base and the J segment 4 bases; nucleotides outside the gene matches: 3. The CDR3 has 15 amino acids. Worth noting for this clone: Its antigen is unidentified.

This sequence originates from an adult who received the AZD1222 COVID-19 vaccine. The source material was peripheral blood, sampled 28 days after the second AZD1222 dose. The chain links TRBV4-1 to TRBJ2-2; TRBD1 matches at 7 bases. In DNA form, the CDR3 reads TGCGCCAGCAGCCAAGGAGGGGGCATCACCGGGGAGCTGTTTTTT. This gives the protein CASSQGGGITGELFF.